Each of the 22 T cell receptor beta chains below was sequenced from the same sample in a study of spatial heterogeneity in lung cancer. This sample's time point: sample taken at primary tumor resection. TCRdb ran MiXCR on the 5' RACE reads and lists one entry per CDR3 protein. The sample includes under 85,000 distinct CDR3 sequences, 8% of them seen just once. Here the sequenced sample was PBMCs, taken at surgery. The receptor set was obtained from a male donor with early-stage non-small cell lung cancer.

This clonotype was observed at least ten times. The chain carries TRBV12-3 or TRBV12-4 and TRBJ1-5; maybe TRBD1 (6 bases). The V end was cut by 3 bases, the J end by 11 bases, with 14 bases between. There are 13 residues in the CDR3. The chain's CDR3 is CASSLGRGEAQHF. CDR3 DNA sequence: TGTGCCAGCAGTTTGGGCAGGGGAGAGGCCCAGCATTTT.

This clonotype has just a few counts. The chain couples TRBV7-8 to TRBJ2-5; D not certain. CDR3 length: 15 residues. The V and J ends lost 3 bases and 3 bases respectively, with 14 bases between them. Germline V CDR1 and CDR2: SGHVS, FQNEAQ. The CDR3 loop reads CASSFPKESKETQYF. In nucleotides, the CDR3 is TGTGCCAGCAGCTTCCCGAAGGAGAGTAAAGAGACCCAGTACTTC.

This clonotype was observed at least ten times. The V and J genes are TRBV5-1 and TRBJ2-7, with 7 positions matching TRBD2. Germline trimming cut 8 bases from V and 3 bases from J; bases unmatched to any gene: 8. Germline CDR1 and CDR2: SGHRS and YFSETQ. The CDR3 contains 13 residues. The CDR3 DNA reads TGCGCCAGTTCTAGCGGAGGGCTCTACGAGCAGTACTTC. Encoded protein: CASSSGGLYEQYF.

In the case of this clonotype: This may come from a read error, since a much larger clone is one base off. V and J are TRBV12-3 or TRBV12-4 and TRBJ1-6; possible D gene TRBD1, 5 bases. The CDR3 loop spans 14 amino acids. The CDR3 nucleotides read TGTGACAGCAGCCTAACATCGGGGGGTTCACCCCTCCACTTT. Its translation is CDSSLTSGGSPLHF.

This clonotype came up many times. V gene TRBV5-1 combines with J gene TRBJ1-1; D uncertain. V lost 3 bases to trimming and J lost 1 base, with 7 bases between them. CDR1 is SGHRS, CDR2 YFSETQ, per germline. CDR3 length: 13 residues. The CDR3 DNA sequence: TGCGCCAGCAGCTCTCAAGGGAACACTGAAGCTTTCTTT. Translation gives CASSSQGNTEAFF.

This clonotype was observed at least ten times. The rearrangement uses TRBV5-1 and TRBJ2-5; D is unclear. The CDR3 runs to 12 residues. Between the trimmed V and J ends, which lost 0 bases and 5 bases, there was a span of 5 bases. The V gene's germline CDR1 is SGHRS and CDR2 YFSETQ. The CDR3 spells CASSLAGETQYF. The CDR3 DNA sequence: TGCGCCAGCAGCTTGGCCGGGGAGACCCAGTACTTC.

The chain recombines TRBV5-1 with TRBJ2-7; D call uncertain. V was cut by 0 bases and J by 5 bases, with 12 bases left in between. Germline values: CDR1 SGHRS, CDR2 YFSETQ. The CDR3 loop spans 14 amino acids. The CDR3 is CASSLGSEGDEQYF. DNA of the CDR3: TGCGCCAGCAGCTTGGGGAGCGAAGGAGACGAGCAGTACTTC. Combining the CDR3 with reference TRBV5-1 and TRBJ2-7 gives the whole variable domain KAGVTQTPRYLIKTRGQQVTLSCSPISGHRSVSWYQQTPGQGLQFLFEYFSETQRNKGNFPGRFSGRQFSNSRSEMNVSTLELGDSALYLCASSLGSEGDEQYFGPGTRLTVT.

This clonotype occurred many times. The J gene is TRBJ2-1, the V gene TRBV9; a weak D match, TRBD1 (5 bases). The CDR3 contains 15 residues. V shed 0 bases and J shed 3 bases, with 10 bases lying between them. Germline V lookup: CDR1 SGDLS, CDR2 YYNGEE. CDR3 in amino acids: CASSVATTDYNEQFF. CDR3 DNA: TGTGCCAGCAGCGTAGCTACGACAGACTACAATGAGCAGTTCTTC.

To note about this clonotype: This may arise from a read error, as a much more abundant clone is one base away. The chain is built from TRBV19 and TRBJ1-5, with no clear D. CDR1 is LNHDA, CDR2 SQIVND, per germline (reference sequence). This CDR3 is built from 12 residues. V was cut by 3 bases and J by 3 bases, with 3 bases left in between. CDR3 residues: CASSMDNQPQHF. CDR3 in DNA: TGTGCCAGTAGTATGGACAATCAGCCCCAGCATTTT.

A remark on this clonotype: This may be a read error: a much more frequent sequence differs by one nucleotide. The chain is built from TRBV20-1 and TRBJ2-1; TRBD1 might be the D (5 bases). The CDR3 spans 15 residues. Germline V gene data show CDR1 as DFQATT and CDR2 as SNEGSKA (reference sequence). CDR3 nucleotide sequence: TGCAATGCTCGCCATGGGGCAGTTCCTTACAATGAGCAGTTCTTC. It encodes CNARHGAVPYNEQFF.

The rearrangement joins TRBV29-1 to TRBJ1-3; 7 bases are a match to TRBD1. V was pared by 4 bases and J by 2 bases, with 2 bases of the junction left unmatched. The germline V gene encodes CDR1 SQVTM and CDR2 ANQGSEA. The CDR3 is 13 amino acids. In DNA, the CDR3 is TGCAGCGTTGTCCAGGGGGCTGGAAACACCATATATTTT. It yields the protein CSVVQGAGNTIYF.

This clonotype occurred a few times. V usage is TRBV7-2 and J usage is TRBJ2-5; 9 bases are shared with TRBD1. The CDR3 is made up of 15 amino acids. J was trimmed by 2 bases and V by 5 bases; bases with no gene match: 6. Germline assignment: CDR1 SGHTA and CDR2 FQGNSA. The CDR3 sequence: CASSPNRGQQETQYF. In nucleotides, the CDR3 is TGTGCCAGCAGCCCGAACAGGGGGCAGCAAGAGACCCAGTACTTC.

This chain links TRBV12-3 or TRBV12-4 with TRBJ2-1; the match to TRBD2 covers 7 bases. V shed 3 bases and J 6 bases; nucleotides not matched to a gene: 8. This CDR3 is 15 amino acids long. CDR3 nucleotide sequence: TGTGCCAGCAGTTTGGGGGGGACTGTAACCAATGAGCAGTTCTTC. Its translation is CASSLGGTVTNEQFF.

This clonotype was counted ten times or more. The chain joins TRBV3-1 to TRBJ2-1; 7 bases line up with TRBD2. V trimming: 1 base; J trimming: 3 bases; junction bases outside the gene matches: 6. The CDR3 has 16 residues. The V gene's germline CDR1 is LGHDT and CDR2 YNNKEL (reference sequence). CDR3 region: CASSQGASGVYNEQFF. The CDR3, as DNA: TGTGCCAGCAGCCAAGGTGCTAGCGGCGTCTACAATGAGCAGTTCTTC.

This clonotype was detected ten times or more. The rearrangement links TRBV19 to TRBJ1-4; D gene unclear. The germline gives CDR1 LNHDA, CDR2 SQIVND (reference sequence). V was trimmed by 5 bases and J by 5 bases, leaving 3 bases between them. CDR3 length: 11 residues. The CDR3 is CASSLNEKLFF. The DNA for the CDR3 is TGTGCCAGTAGTCTAAATGAAAAACTGTTTTTT.

This clonotype occurred many times. The rearrangement uses TRBV5-5 and TRBJ2-5, with D uncertain. The V end lost 0 bases, the J end lost 1 base, and 7 bases lay between the germline ends. The CDR3 is made up of 14 amino acids. The germline V gene has CDR1 SGHKS and CDR2 YYEKEE (reference sequence). The CDR3 spells CASSLDRAQETQYF. The CDR3 bases are TGTGCCAGCAGCTTGGACCGGGCCCAAGAGACCCAGTACTTC.

This clonotype was picked up many times. The chain joins TRBV20-1 to TRBJ2-3; no definite D call. Germline assignment: CDR1 DFQATT and CDR2 SNEGSKA (reference sequence). Trimming took off 7 bases at V and 5 bases at J, with 13 bases between the two ends. The CDR3 loop spans 12 amino acids. Written as DNA, the CDR3 is TGCAGTGTTTTACGTGGTCAAGATACGCAGTATTTT. This gives the protein CSVLRGQDTQYF.

This clonotype has a handful of counts. V and J are TRBV7-2 and TRBJ1-1; TRBD1 is a possible D gene (5 bases). Germline CDR1 SGHTA, CDR2 FQGNSA. With 0 bases removed from V and 8 bases from J, the gap between germline ends came to 10 bases. The CDR3 length is 13 residues. The CDR3 sequence: CASSLAFWGEAFF. CDR3 nucleotides: TGTGCCAGCAGCTTAGCATTTTGGGGGGAAGCTTTCTTT.

This clonotype was recorded many times. The gene calls are TRBV6-5 and TRBJ2-2; the D is unclear. This CDR3 spans 12 amino acids. Germline V gene lookup returns CDR1 MNHEY and CDR2 SVGAGI. The V gene lost 0 bases and the J gene lost 6 bases, with 2 bases spanning the gap. CDR3 protein: CASSYSAGELFF. The CDR3 DNA reads as TGTGCCAGCAGTTACTCAGCCGGGGAGCTGTTTTTT.

The chain combines TRBV6-2 or TRBV6-3 with TRBJ2-3; TRBD2 is a possible D gene (6 bases). Trimming left V 8 bases short and J 3 bases short, with 15 bases between. CDR3 length: 14 residues. CDR1 MNHEY and CDR2 SVGEGT come from the germline V gene. Written as DNA, the CDR3 is TGTGCCAGCGGGGACGGGAGACGGACAGATACGCAGTATTTT. Residues: CASGDGRRTDTQYF.

This clonotype came up many times. This chain uses TRBV30 with TRBJ1-1; 7 positions agree with TRBD1. The germline gives CDR1 GTSNPN, CDR2 SVGIG (reference sequence). CDR3 length: 12 amino acids. The J segment lost 4 bases and the V segment lost 5 bases, leaving 4 bases of the junction unmatched. CDR3 in DNA: TGTGCCTGGGAATCAGGGGGCACTGAAGCTTTCTTT. Translation: CAWESGGTEAFF.

This clonotype was seen a handful of times. The chain recombines TRBV5-1 with TRBJ2-3; 12 positions agree with TRBD2. The CDR3 is 16 amino acids. After removal of 4 bases from V and 2 bases from J, the junction contained 5 bases not matched to a gene. CDR1 SGHRS and CDR2 YFSETQ come from the germline V gene. The CDR3 spells CASSHGLAGNTDTQYF. The CDR3 bases are TGCGCCAGCAGCCATGGACTAGCGGGAAACACAGATACGCAGTATTTT.